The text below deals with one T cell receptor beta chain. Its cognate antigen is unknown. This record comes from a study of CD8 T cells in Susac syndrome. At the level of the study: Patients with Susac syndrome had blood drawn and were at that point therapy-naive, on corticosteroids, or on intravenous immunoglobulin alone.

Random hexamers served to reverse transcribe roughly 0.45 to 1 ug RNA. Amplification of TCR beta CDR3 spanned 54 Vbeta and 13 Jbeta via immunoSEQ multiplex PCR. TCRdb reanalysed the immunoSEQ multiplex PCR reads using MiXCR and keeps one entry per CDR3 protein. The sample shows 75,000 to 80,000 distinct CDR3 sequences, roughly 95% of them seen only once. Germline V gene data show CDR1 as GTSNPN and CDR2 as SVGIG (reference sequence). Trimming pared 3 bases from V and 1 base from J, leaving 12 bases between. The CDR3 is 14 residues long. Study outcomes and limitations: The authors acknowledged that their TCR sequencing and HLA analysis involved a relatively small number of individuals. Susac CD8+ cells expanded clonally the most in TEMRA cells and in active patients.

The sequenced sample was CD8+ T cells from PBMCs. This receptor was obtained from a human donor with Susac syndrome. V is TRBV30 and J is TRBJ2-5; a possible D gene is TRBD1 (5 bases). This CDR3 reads CAWRRRQIQETQYF. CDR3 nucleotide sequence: TGTGCCTGGAGGAGAAGACAGATCCAAGAGACCCAGTACTTC.